Listed below are T cell receptor beta chains from one sample, sequenced in a study of beta chain features in type 1 diabetes. Some clones are missing from TCRdb's copy, which holds only in-frame ones; the method was immunoSEQ multiplex PCR. The repertoire holds 680,000 or so clones, with about 14% as singletons. The sample consisted of naive CD4+ T cells from blood. The receptors come from a man in his late teens or twenties in good health. The CDR3 runs from the conserved cysteine through the conserved F or W. D genes are given only for firm matches. Clone size is not always given. Where it is, it says once, few, many or a class for expanded clones.

V gene	clone size	J gene	D gene	CDR3 DNA	CDR3 protein
TRBV4-1	few	TRBJ1-1	.	TGCGCCAGCAGTCCAGAGGGGGAGGACACTGAAGCTTTCTTT	CASSPEGEDTEAFF
TRBV11-2	.	TRBJ1-2	.	TGTGCCAGCAGCGGTCGACAGACAGCTAACTATGGCTACACCTTC	CASSGRQTANYGYTF
TRBV9	.	TRBJ1-2	.	TGTGCCAGCAGCGTGTGGCCCACCGGCGGCTACACCTTC	CASSVWPTGGYTF
TRBV30	few	TRBJ1-5	.	TGTGCCTGGAGTCCTGGACCAGATCAGCCCCAGCATTTT	CAWSPGPDQPQHF
TRBV5-1	few	TRBJ2-1	.	TGCGCCAGCAGCTCGGGAGCGAACAATGAGCAGTTCTTC	CASSSGANNEQFF
TRBV19	few	TRBJ2-7	.	TGTGCCAGTAGTATCAGGAACACAGGGTCCGAGCAGTACTTC	CASSIRNTGSEQYF
TRBV5-6	.	TRBJ2-7	.	TGTGCCAGCAGCTCCTCGACCCTGGACCCCAACTTC	CASSSSTLDPNF
TRBV12-5	few	TRBJ2-6	TRBD1	TGTGCTAGTGGTTTGATGACAGGGAACGCTGGGGCCAACGTCCTGACTTTC	CASGLMTGNAGANVLTF
TRBV9	.	TRBJ2-3	TRBD2	TGTGCCAGCAGCGTTTATAGCGGGGGGGCCAGAGATACGCAGTATTTT	CASSVYSGGARDTQYF
TRBV4-2	.	TRBJ1-4	.	TGTGCCAGCAGCCAAGAGGACACCTCTAATGAAAAACTGTTTTTT	CASSQEDTSNEKLFF
TRBV5-1	few	TRBJ2-1	.	TGCGCCAGCAGCTTGGTCCAGGGCTCCACAAGCTCCTACAATGAGCAGTTCTTC	CASSLVQGSTSSYNEQFF
TRBV10-3	.	TRBJ2-1	TRBD2	TGTGCCATCAGTGGCCTGGGACTAGCGGGACCCTACAATGAGCAGTTCTTC	CAISGLGLAGPYNEQFF
TRBV6-6	few	TRBJ1-5	.	TGTGCCAGCAGTTATGCTCGGAGCTATAGCAATCAGCCCCAGCATTTT	CASSYARSYSNQPQHF
TRBV29-1	few	TRBJ1-2	.	TGCAGCGCCGGACGGGGGAACTATGGCTACACCTTC	CSAGRGNYGYTF
TRBV4-3	few	TRBJ2-2	.	TGCGCCAGCAGCCAAGATCTGAATCCCGGGGAGCTGTTTTTT	CASSQDLNPGELFF
TRBV5-1	.	TRBJ2-1	TRBD2	TGCGCCAGCAGGGGGGGACTAGCGGAGGCCAATGAGCAGTTCTTC	CASRGGLAEANEQFF
TRBV28	.	TRBJ2-7	TRBD2	TGTGCCAGCAGCCTTGGGACTAGCGGGAGTTACGAGCAGTACTTC	CASSLGTSGSYEQYF
TRBV7-3	.	TRBJ1-1	.	TGTGCCAGCAGCCCTCAGGTCGCTGAAGCTTTCTTT	CASSPQVAEAFF
TRBV29-1	.	TRBJ1-5	.	TGCAGCGCCGGGATTCTCAATCAGCCCCAGCATTTT	CSAGILNQPQHF
TRBV10-3	.	TRBJ1-1	.	TGTGCCATCAATAGACAGGAAAAGACTGAAGCTTTCTTT	CAINRQEKTEAFF
TRBV2	.	TRBJ2-5	.	TGTGCCAGCAGTGAAGCGCCGCAGGGGAATTACTTC	CASSEAPQGNYF
TRBV7-9	few	TRBJ2-5	.	TGTGCCAGCAGCCAAGATAGGCAGGGACGGTACCAAGAGACCCAGTACTTC	CASSQDRQGRYQETQYF
TRBV15	.	TRBJ1-2	TRBD1	TGTGCCACCAGCCCTCGGACAGGGGGTCATTCCTATGGCTACACCTTC	CATSPRTGGHSYGYTF
TRBV2	.	TRBJ2-7	.	TGTGCCAGCAGTGAAGATAGCGGTACCTACGAGCAGTACTTC	CASSEDSGTYEQYF
TRBV4-2	.	TRBJ2-2	.	TGTGCCAGCAGCCAAGGTGTGGACACCGGGGAGCTGTTTTTT	CASSQGVDTGELFF
TRBV30	.	TRBJ1-5	.	TGTGCCTGGAGGGAGGGTAATCAGCCCCAGCATTTT	CAWREGNQPQHF
TRBV19	few	TRBJ2-1	TRBD2	TGTGCCAGTAGTATCAGGGGACTAGCGGGGGTCATTAGCTCCTACAATGAGCAGTTCTTC	CASSIRGLAGVISSYNEQFF
TRBV20-1	few	TRBJ1-5	.	TGCAGTGCTAGAGAGAATCAGCCCCAGCATTTT	CSARENQPQHF
TRBV5-1	.	TRBJ1-1	.	TGCGCCAGCAGCTTGGGGGCCAGGGAATTAAGTGAAGCTTTCTTT	CASSLGARELSEAFF
TRBV19	.	TRBJ1-3	.	TGTGCCAGCCGGCCGGGACTCCTCTCTGGAAACACCATATATTTT	CASRPGLLSGNTIYF
TRBV7-2	.	TRBJ1-3	.	TGTGCCAGCAGCTTAACGGCCAGGGTCACCGGAAACACCATATATTTT	CASSLTARVTGNTIYF
TRBV6-5	.	TRBJ1-1	.	TGTGCCAGCAGGCTCGGGAGTACTGAAGCTTTCTTT	CASRLGSTEAFF
TRBV6-1	few	TRBJ2-7	TRBD2	TGTGCCAGCACCAAGAGCGCTAGCGGGACCTACGAGCAGTACTTC	CASTKSASGTYEQYF
TRBV21-1	few	TRBJ2-7	.	TGTGCCAGCAGCAACGGACTAGCGCGATCCTACGAGCAGTACTTC	CASSNGLARSYEQYF
TRBV15	.	TRBJ1-1	.	TGTGCCACCAGCAGAGTGGTGGCCATGAACACTGAAGCTTTCTTT	CATSRVVAMNTEAFF
TRBV4-3	.	TRBJ2-3	.	TGCGCCAGCAGCCAATCAGGAAGGAGGGGGGGGACAGATACGCAGTATTTT	CASSQSGRRGGTDTQYF
TRBV30	few	TRBJ1-2	.	TGTGCCTGGAGTAGAAGGGAACAGTATGGCTACACCTTC	CAWSRREQYGYTF
TRBV28	few	TRBJ2-1	.	TGTGCCAGCAGCTATCGGGACTCCCCTACAATCGATGAGCAGTTCTTC	CASSYRDSPTIDEQFF
TRBV19	few	TRBJ2-5	.	TGTGCCAGTAGAACCCGGGAGACCCAGTACTTC	CASRTRETQYF
TRBV6-5	few	TRBJ1-1	.	TGTGCCAGCAGTTACTTGAGGTTGAACACTGAAGCTTTCTTT	CASSYLRLNTEAFF
TRBV9	.	TRBJ2-3	.	TGTGCCAGCAGCGTGGGGGGCTGGGACACAGATACGCAGTATTTT	CASSVGGWDTDTQYF
TRBV5-1	.	TRBJ2-3	.	TGCGCCAGCTCGGTACAGGGCCCAAGCACAGATACGCAGTATTTT	CASSVQGPSTDTQYF
TRBV29-1	.	TRBJ2-3	.	TGCAGCGCCGCCTATTCGGGTACAGGGAGGCGCACAGATACGCAGTATTTT	CSAAYSGTGRRTDTQYF
TRBV2	.	TRBJ2-2	TRBD1	TGTGCCAGCAGGCCCGGGACAGGGTACGACGGGGAGCTGTTTTTT	CASRPGTGYDGELFF
TRBV5-6	few	TRBJ1-2	.	TGTGCCAGCCAAAGGAGAGGTAACCCTAACTATGGCTACACCTTC	CASQRRGNPNYGYTF
TRBV9	few	TRBJ2-5	.	TGTGCCAGCAGCGACAAAATGACAGACCAAGAGACCCAGTACTTC	CASSDKMTDQETQYF
TRBV7-9	few	TRBJ2-7	.	TGTGCCAGCAGCTTATCCCTTGCCGGGGGAAGGCTGGACGAGCAGTACTTC	CASSLSLAGGRLDEQYF
TRBV11-1	few	TRBJ2-1	.	TGTGCCAGCAGCTTAGAGTCGGCAAGGATGGCGTTCTTC	CASSLESARMAFF
TRBV7-2	.	TRBJ1-5	.	TGTGCCAGCAGTGGGGGAAATAGCAATCAGCCCCAGCATTTT	CASSGGNSNQPQHF
TRBV20-1	.	TRBJ1-1	.	TGCAGTGCTGTGGGGGACACTGAAGCTTTCTTT	CSAVGDTEAFF
TRBV28	few	TRBJ2-1	.	TGTGCCAGCCATGCGGTCAATGAGCAGTTCTTC	CASHAVNEQFF
TRBV5-1	.	TRBJ2-7	TRBD2	TGCGCCAGCAGCAGGAGCTCGGGACTAGCGGGGGGCCGGTTTAACTACGAGCAGTACTTC	CASSRSSGLAGGRFNYEQYF
TRBV4-3	few	TRBJ1-3	.	TGCGCCAGCAGCCAAGCATTTGGGGCTGGAAACACCATATATTTT	CASSQAFGAGNTIYF